Shown below are 3 T cell receptor beta chains from a single sample sequenced in a study of CD8 T cell repertoires and HIV-1 epitope variants (dated by TCRdb to 2020 to 2022). These receptors are not linked to any known antigen. The library was built by means of the immunoSEQ multiplex PCR assay. The table comes from immuneACCESS by way of TCRdb, which keeps in-frame sequences with V and J called. Part of the clones is missing from these tables; in studies checked, under half for an unresolved V gene and the rest for unknown reasons. In this sample the table shows under 6,000 clones, around 60% of which occur a single time. Together, the top ten hold about two fifths of the sample. Sequencing used cultured CD8+ T cells derived from PBMCs. Receptors originate from a male donor with HIV.

The chain carries TRBV4-2 and TRBJ1-3; a possible D gene is TRBD1 (5 bases). Per the germline V gene, CDR1 is LGHNA and CDR2 is YNFKEQ. The CDR3 runs to 15 residues. V was trimmed by 0 bases and J by 8 bases, leaving 14 bases between them. The CDR3 sequence is CASSQESGTLDTIYF. The CDR3 region has the DNA TGTGCCAGCAGCCAAGAATCCGGGACCCTGGACACCATATATTTT.

The V gene is TRBV7-6, the J gene TRBJ2-7, with D perhaps matching TRBD2 (7 bases). Germline CDR1 is SGHVS and CDR2 is FNYEAQ. Trimming removed 5 bases at V and 6 bases at J, with 20 bases between. This CDR3 has 15 amino acids. In DNA form, the CDR3 reads TGTGCCAGCAGCGAGTCGGCGGGGGCCAACCGCGAGCAGTACTTC. Translating it yields CASSESAGANREQYF.

Only a few counts were recorded for this clone. The J gene is TRBJ1-1, the V gene TRBV18; D may be TRBD1 (5 bases). The ends were cut back, 3 bases at V and 2 bases at J, with 16 bases in the middle. CDR1 and CDR2 (germline): KGHSH, LQKENI. There are 16 residues in the CDR3. CDR3 in DNA: TGTGCCAGCTCACCCCGGGACCTATTAGGAAACACTGAAGCTTTCTTT. This gives the protein CASSPRDLLGNTEAFF.